This T cell receptor (beta chain) was sequenced for a study of CD8+CD57+ T cells in acquired aplastic anemia. On the study more broadly: The average for DNA from sorted CD4+ and CD8+ cells was about 3.3 ug. Whole-study findings and limits: Some 29 shared CD8+ CDR3s appeared highly expressed within patients' immunodominant clones.

Sequencing was done on patients that had shown CD8+CD57+ cell expansion by flow cytometry. Patients had not yet gotten any therapy when their blood was taken for sampling. Genomic DNA templated the TCR beta VDJ and CDR3 profiling. TCRdb used MiXCR to reprocess the reads, holding one entry per CDR3 protein. The sample lists about 160,000 distinct CDR3 sequences, 40% to 55% occurring once. CDR1 is LNHNV, CDR2 YYDKDF, per germline (reference sequence). The trim removed 1 base at V and 10 bases at J, leaving 15 bases unmatched. The CDR3 covers 18 residues. Worth noting for this clonotype: Its antigen is unidentified.

The source is a human donor with aplastic anemia. The chain has TRBV15 and TRBJ1-6, with 8 nucleotides matching TRBD1. Sample: sorted CD4+, CD8+, or CD8+CD57+ T cells (not recorded which) from PBMCs. CDR3 region: CATSRGTRGREVGSPLHF. The CDR3 DNA reads as TGTGCCACCAGCAGAGGGACCAGGGGGCGCGAGGTGGGATCACCCCTCCACTTT. Filled out from reference TRBV15 and TRBJ1-6, the complete variable domain reads DAMVIQNPRYQVTQFGKPVTLSCSQTLNHNVMYWYQQKSSQAPKLLFHYYDKDFNNEADTPDNFQSRRPNTSFCFLDIRSPGLGDTAMYLCATSRGTRGREVGSPLHFGNGTRLTVT.